This T cell receptor beta chain was identified in a study of control samples from healthy donors and cancer patients. The CDR3 runs 15 residues. The ends were cut back, 0 bases at V and 8 bases at J, with 14 bases in the middle. The germline CDR1 and CDR2 sequences are KGHSH and LQKENI. Assay: immunoSEQ multiplex PCR; the TCRdb copy retains only in-frame clones and omits some. Of around 200,000 clones in the sample, approximately 92% are singletons; the top ten hold roughly 1.6%. The rearrangement links TRBV18 to TRBJ2-1; a possible D gene is TRBD1 (5 bases). The clonotype originates from a man aged 18 to 30 in good health. Sample: blood. In DNA form, the CDR3 reads TGTGCCAGCTCACCACCCAGCCAGGGAAACTATGAGCAGTTCTTC. The encoded protein is CASSPPSQGNYEQFF.